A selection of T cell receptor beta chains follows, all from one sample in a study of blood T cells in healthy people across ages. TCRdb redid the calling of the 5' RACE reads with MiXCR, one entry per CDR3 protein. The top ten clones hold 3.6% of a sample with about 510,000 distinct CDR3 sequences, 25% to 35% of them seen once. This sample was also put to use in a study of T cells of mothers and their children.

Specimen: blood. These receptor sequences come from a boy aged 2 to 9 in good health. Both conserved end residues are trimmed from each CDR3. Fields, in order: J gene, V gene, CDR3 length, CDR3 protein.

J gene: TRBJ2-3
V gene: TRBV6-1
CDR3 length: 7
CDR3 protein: ALGMGTS

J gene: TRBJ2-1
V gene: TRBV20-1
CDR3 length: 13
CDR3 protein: SARGGSSGYNEQF

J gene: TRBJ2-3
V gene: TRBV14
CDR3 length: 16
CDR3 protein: ASSPSATSGSPTDTQY

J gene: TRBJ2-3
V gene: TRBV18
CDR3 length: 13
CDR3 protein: ASSPRQGATDTQY

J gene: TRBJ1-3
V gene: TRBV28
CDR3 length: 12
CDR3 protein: ASRGQGLGNTIY

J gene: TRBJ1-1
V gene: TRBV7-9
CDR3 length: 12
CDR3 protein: ASSLGYRDSGAF

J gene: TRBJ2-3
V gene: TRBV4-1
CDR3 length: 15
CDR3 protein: ASSRPGLKQGMETQY

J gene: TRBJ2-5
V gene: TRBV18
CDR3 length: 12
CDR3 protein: ASSNLGLEETQY

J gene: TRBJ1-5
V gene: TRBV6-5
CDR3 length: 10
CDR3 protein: ASSTGGQPQH

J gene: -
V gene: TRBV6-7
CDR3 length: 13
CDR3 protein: ASSYTTGQDYEQY

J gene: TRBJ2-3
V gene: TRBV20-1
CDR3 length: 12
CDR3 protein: SAHRALSTDTQY

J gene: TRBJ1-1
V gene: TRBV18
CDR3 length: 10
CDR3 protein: ASSPRDREAF

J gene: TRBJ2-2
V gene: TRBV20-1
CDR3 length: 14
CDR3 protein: SARGDQGGYTGELF

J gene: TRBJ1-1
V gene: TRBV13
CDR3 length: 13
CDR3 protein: ASSRPPRSVGEAF

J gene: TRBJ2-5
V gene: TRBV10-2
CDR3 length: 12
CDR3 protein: ASRAGGLQETQY